The 17 T cell receptor beta chains listed next were all sequenced from one sample in a study of regulatory T cells in long-lasting Graves disease. Documented time point: persistent/refractory GD, antithyroid drugs over 5 years with positive TRAb. Preparation of the TCR library used RNA extracted from PBMCs. In building TCR beta libraries, iRepertoire HTBI primers were used together with Arm-PCR of CDR3 regions. TCRdb ran MiXCR on the multiplex PCR reads and lists one entry per CDR3 protein. The sample has around 400,000 distinct CDR3 sequences, more than 20% seen once. This specimen consisted of peripheral blood mononuclear cells (PBMCs), obtained when the disease was refractory, from a patient treated with antithyroid drugs. These receptors originate from a woman between 40 and 55 years old with Graves disease.

A note on this clonotype: One base away lies a much larger clone, so this may be a sequencing read error. This chain links TRBV28 with TRBJ2-5; 13 nucleotides match TRBD2. The DNA end is a closer match to TRBJ2-7, so the J assignment may be wrong. Germline assignment: CDR1 MDHEN and CDR2 SYDVKM. This CDR3 spans 16 amino acids. The CDR3 bases are TGTGCCAGCAGTTTAGGGACTAGCGGGATGGTCTACGAGCAGTACTTC. Protein product: CASSLGTSGMVYEQYF.

The chain links TRBV25-1 to TRBJ2-1, with TRBD2 matching over 8 bases. The CDR3 covers 15 residues. The J segment lost 3 bases and the V segment lost 5 bases, leaving 6 bases of the junction unmatched. CDR1 MGHDK and CDR2 SYGVNS come from the germline V gene. The CDR3 DNA follows: TGTGCCAGCAGTATGACTAGCGACCTCTACAATGAGCAGTTCTTC. It translates to CASSMTSDLYNEQFF.

This clonotype appeared a few times. CDR3 amino acids: CAWSDDRGQETQYF. The CDR3 coding sequence is TGTGCCTGGAGTGACGACAGGGGGCAAGAGACCCAGTACTTC. The V and J genes are TRBV30 and TRBJ2-5; 9 bases align to TRBD1. V lost 1 base, J lost 2 bases, and 2 bases stayed unmatched. CDR3 length: 14 amino acids. Germline loops: CDR1 GTSNPN, CDR2 SVGIG (reference sequence).

This clonotype has a count of ten or more. The chain recombines TRBV7-9 with TRBJ2-7, with a weak D call TRBD1 (6 bases). Trimming stripped 4 bases from V and 2 bases from J, with 12 bases between. The CDR3 sequence is 14 residues long. CDR1 is SEHNR, CDR2 FQNEAQ, per germline (reference sequence). In nucleotides, the CDR3 is TGTGCCAGCAGCTCCCTCCGGACAGCCTACGAGCAGTACTTC. This translates into CASSSLRTAYEQYF.

This clonotype was observed a few times. A clone one base away is much larger, so this may be a read error. This chain connects TRBV10-3 to TRBJ1-4, with no clear D. CDR1 and CDR2 from the germline V gene are ENHRY and SYGVKD. Trimming removed 4 bases from V and 0 bases from J, with 21 bases in between. The CDR3 spans 19 residues. In DNA form, the CDR3 reads TGTGCCATCAGTGGGTCGGGTTTCCCCGCGGCCGCAACTAATGAAAAACTGTTTTTT. This translates into CAISGSGFPAAATNEKLFF.

The sample holds many counts of this clonotype. The J gene is TRBJ1-4, the V gene TRBV11-2; tentative D call: TRBD1 (5 bases). Trimming took 3 bases from V and 8 from J, leaving 13 bases between them. The V gene's germline CDR1 is SGHAT and CDR2 FQNNGV. This CDR3 contains 14 residues. This CDR3 is CASSFLRGGEKLFF. The CDR3, as DNA: TGTGCCAGCAGCTTTCTTCGGGGCGGGGAAAAACTGTTTTTT.

J is TRBJ1-1 and V is TRBV19; D gene uncertain. Germline CDR1 LNHDA, CDR2 SQIVND (reference sequence). Trimming took 1 base from V and 1 from J, leaving 4 bases between them. This CDR3 is 13 amino acids long. CDR3 region: CASSIAENTEAFF. The CDR3 bases are TGTGCCAGTAGTATAGCAGAGAACACTGAAGCTTTCTTT.

This clonotype was counted only a few times. As DNA, the CDR3 is TGTGCCAGCAGCTCAAGGCTCCTAGGGTTCGAGCAGTACTTC. The encoded protein is CASSSRLLGFEQYF. The gene calls are TRBV14 and TRBJ2-7, with D uncertain. V gave up 5 bases and J gave up 6 bases, with 17 bases separating them. The germline V gene has CDR1 SGHDN and CDR2 FVKESK. This CDR3 is built from 14 residues.

The V call is TRBV6-9, the J call TRBJ2-5, with 8 positions matching TRBD2. There are 17 residues in the CDR3. V lost 3 bases, J lost 2 bases, and 11 bases stayed unmatched. Germline loops: CDR1 MNHGY, CDR2 SVAAGI. The CDR3 DNA reads TGTGCCAGCAGTTACCCGATCCGGGAGGGGGAACAAGAGACCCAGTACTTC. Encoded protein: CASSYPIREGEQETQYF.

Points on this clonotype: This may come from a read error, since a much larger clone is one base off. The J gene is TRBJ2-1, the V gene TRBV6-2 or TRBV6-3, with D maybe TRBD2 (5 bases). Per germline, CDR1 MNHEY and CDR2 SVGEGT. This CDR3 spans 14 amino acids. The germline V and J ends were trimmed by 5 bases and 10 bases, with 18 bases remaining between them. As DNA, the CDR3 is TGTGCCAGCAGTGCGGCGGGCTTTTCCTACGAGCAGTTCTTC. This translates into CASSAAGFSYEQFF.

This clonotype was recorded many times. V gene TRBV2 combines with J gene TRBJ2-7; 9 bases are shared with TRBD1. The CDR3 sequence is 15 residues long. Germline trimming cut 3 bases from V and 3 bases from J; bases unmatched to any gene: 6. Looked up from germline, CDR1 is SNHLY and CDR2 is FYNNEI. In nucleotides, the CDR3 is TGTGCCAGCAGTGACATTCGGGGACAGGGCTACGAGCAGTACTTC. Residues: CASSDIRGQGYEQYF. The variable domain in full, with the rest retrieved from reference TRBV2 and TRBJ2-7, is EPEVTQTPSHQVTQMGQEVILRCVPISNHLYFYWYRQILGQKVEFLVSFYNNEISEKSEIFDDQFSVERPDGSNFTLKIRSTKLEDSAMYFCASSDIRGQGYEQYFGPGTRLTVT.

In this sample, this clonotype turned up a few times. The V call is TRBV20-1, the J call TRBJ2-2; perhaps TRBD2 as D (6 bases). The CDR3 contains 12 residues. The germline V gene encodes CDR1 DFQATT and CDR2 SNEGSKA (reference sequence). The CDR3 DNA reads as TGCCATGTATCGGGGGAAACCGGGGAGCTGTTTTTT. Protein sequence: CHVSGETGELFF.

The chain has TRBV28 and TRBJ2-7; D tentatively reads TRBD1 or TRBD2 (5 bases each). Per the germline V gene, CDR1 is MDHEN and CDR2 is SYDVKM. V dropped 6 bases and J dropped 2 bases, with 11 bases sitting between them. This CDR3 is 13 amino acids long. CDR3 DNA sequence: TGTGCCAGCAGGCCCCGGGGCCCCTACGAGCAGTACTTC. It codes for CASRPRGPYEQYF.

A few counts support this clonotype. The chain carries TRBV5-1 and TRBJ2-5; D gene ambiguous. Trimming took off 1 base at V and 1 base at J, with 8 bases between the two ends. The CDR3 spans 14 residues. The germline CDR1 and CDR2 sequences are SGHRS and YFSETQ. The CDR3 region is CASSLQGSQETQYF. The CDR3 bases are TGCGCCAGCAGCTTGCAAGGCAGCCAAGAGACCCAGTACTTC.

DNA of the CDR3: TGTGCCAGACGGCACTGGTCTATCTACGAGCAGTACTTC. Translated, it gives CARRHWSIYEQYF. The J gene is TRBJ2-7, the V gene TRBV6-1; D is unresolved. The CDR3 contains 13 residues. Germline V gene sequence: CDR1 MNHNS, CDR2 SASEGT. Trimming left V 9 bases short and J 3 bases short, with 15 bases between.

This clonotype has a count of ten or more. The V gene is TRBV29-1, the J gene TRBJ2-5; D uncertain. Trimming took off 4 bases at V and 5 bases at J, with 11 bases between the two ends. Germline V gene sequence: CDR1 SQVTM, CDR2 ANQGSEA. The CDR3 is 12 amino acids. The CDR3 reads CSVVEQAETQYF. The CDR3, as DNA: TGCAGCGTTGTGGAACAAGCGGAGACCCAGTACTTC.

This rearrangement joins TRBV10-3 to TRBJ2-3; no firm D call. Germline V gene data show CDR1 as ENHRY and CDR2 as SYGVKD. The CDR3 sequence is 14 residues long. V gave up 6 bases and J gave up 4 bases, with 14 bases separating them. In nucleotides, the CDR3 is TGTGCCATCAGCCACACGGAAAGTGCAGATACGCAGTATTTT. Residues: CAISHTESADTQYF.